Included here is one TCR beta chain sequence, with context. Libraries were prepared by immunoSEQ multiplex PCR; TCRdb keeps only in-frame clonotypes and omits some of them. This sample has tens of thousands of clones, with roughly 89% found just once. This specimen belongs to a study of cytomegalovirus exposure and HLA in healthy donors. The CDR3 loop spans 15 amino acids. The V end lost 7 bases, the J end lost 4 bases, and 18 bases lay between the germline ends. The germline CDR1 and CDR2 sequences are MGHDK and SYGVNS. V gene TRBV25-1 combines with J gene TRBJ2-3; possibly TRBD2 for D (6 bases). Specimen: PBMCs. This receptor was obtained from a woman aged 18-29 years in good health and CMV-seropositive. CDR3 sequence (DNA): TGTGCCAGCACGGAAAGAGGGAGGAGGGCAGATACGCAGTATTTT. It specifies CASTERGRRADTQYF.